The entry below gives a single T cell receptor (beta chain) sequence along with its context. Antigen unknown. Trimming cost V 6 bases and J 9 bases; bases outside gene matches: 6. Looked up from germline, CDR1 is SNHLY and CDR2 is FYNNEI. This CDR3 has 12 residues. Sequencing of cultured CD4+ T cell DNA used the Oncomine TCR Beta short-read assay. TCRdb reprocessed the PCR reads via MiXCR and lists one record per CDR3 protein. The sample includes approximately 12,000 distinct CDR3 sequences, around three fifths of them seen just once. The sample belongs to a study of vaccination and CD4 T cells after COVID-19. Turning to the study itself: The cells in question were stimulated using overlapping spike peptides derived from SARS-CoV-2, HCoV-NL63, HCoV-OC43 and HCoV-229E. Control wells got either CEFX epitopes, HIV-1 Nef peptides, or no peptide at all.

The treatment here: roughly 11-day PBMC culture with coronavirus spike peptide pools or control peptides (ViraFEST assay). First, ViraFEST expanded antigen-specific T cells with peptide pools, and next it sequenced the TCRs. With fresh IL-2 medium, half the medium was replaced on days 3 and 7. The specimen was CD4+ T cells from blood, cultured in vitro. This receptor was taken from a human donor who had recovered from COVID-19. The V call is TRBV2, the J call TRBJ2-5, with 8 positions matching TRBD1. The chain's CDR3 is CASRQGVGAQYF. As DNA, the CDR3 is TGTGCCAGCAGACAGGGGGTAGGGGCCCAGTACTTC.